Listed below are T cell receptor beta chains from one sample, sequenced in a study of TIL therapy for anti-PD-1-resistant metastatic lung cancer. The data were produced by immunoSEQ multiplex PCR, yet TCRdb's version contains in-frame clones alone and is incomplete. The repertoire includes about 60,000 clones, over 75% of them detected once, and approximately 2.4% sits in the top ten. Sample: blood, taken at baseline. Every receptor here comes from a person between 30 and 79 years old with non-small cell lung cancer. Both conserved end residues are part of each CDR3. Fields, in order: V gene, J gene, D gene, clone size, CDR3 protein, CDR3 DNA. D genes are given only for firm matches. Size is stated for part of the rows, as once, few or many counts, or as a class when the clone is expanded.

TRBV10-3	TRBJ1-1	-	-	CAISERTANTEAFF	TGTGCCATCAGTGAGAGGACGGCGAACACTGAAGCTTTCTTT
TRBV5-1	TRBJ1-1	TRBD1	once	CASSLWWGQPNTEAFF	TGCGCCAGCAGCTTGTGGTGGGGACAGCCGAACACTGAAGCTTTCTTT
TRBV21-1	TRBJ2-5	-	-	CASIRLAGVREETQYF	TGTGCCAGCATTCGACTAGCGGGAGTCAGGGAAGAGACCCAGTACTTC
TRBV6-6	TRBJ2-7	TRBD2	-	CASSPSGGVLAIYEQYF	TGTGCCAGCAGTCCGAGTGGGGGGGTTTTGGCTATATACGAGCAGTACTTC
TRBV18	TRBJ1-3	-	-	CASSPQGLSSGNTIYF	TGTGCCAGCTCACCACAGGGGTTAAGCTCTGGAAACACCATATATTTT
TRBV27	TRBJ1-1	-	-	CATKWGGNTEAFF	TGTGCCACCAAATGGGGGGGGAACACTGAAGCTTTCTTT
TRBV24-1	TRBJ2-1	TRBD1	-	CATSAVWDRDNEQFF	TGTGCCACCAGTGCCGTGTGGGACAGGGACAATGAGCAGTTCTTC
TRBV7-2	TRBJ2-3	TRBD2	-	CASSLVLASGGSTDTQYF	TGTGCCAGCAGCTTAGTCTTGGCTAGCGGGGGGTCCACAGATACGCAGTATTTT
TRBV3-1/TRBV3-2	TRBJ2-7	-	-	CASSQGGPYEQYF	TGTGCCAGCAGCCAAGGGGGGCCCTACGAGCAGTACTTC
TRBV4-1	TRBJ1-6	-	-	CASSQGGTVANSPLHF	TGCGCCAGCAGCCAGGGTGGGACCGTTGCAAATTCACCCCTCCACTTT
TRBV15	TRBJ2-7	-	-	CATSRDVGSYEQYF	TGTGCCACCAGCAGGGACGTGGGGTCGTACGAGCAGTACTTC
TRBV18	TRBJ2-7	TRBD1	-	CASSWDRSSYEQYF	TGTGCCAGCTCATGGGACAGGAGCTCCTACGAGCAGTACTTC
TRBV9	TRBJ2-3	-	-	CASSAVAAASTDTQYF	TGTGCCAGCAGCGCGGTGGCGGCAGCTAGCACAGATACGCAGTATTTT
TRBV28	TRBJ2-1	TRBD2	-	CASNGGLTSGFYNEQFF	TGTGCCAGCAACGGGGGCTTGACTAGCGGATTCTACAATGAGCAGTTCTTC
TRBV5-1	TRBJ2-3	-	-	CASSNFADTQYF	TGCGCCAGCAGCAACTTTGCAGATACGCAGTATTTT
TRBV27	TRBJ1-1	-	few	CASSLYRANTEAFF	TGTGCCAGCAGCCTGTACAGGGCGAACACTGAAGCTTTCTTT
TRBV11-2	TRBJ2-1	-	-	CASSLGSQLQGEQFF	TGTGCCAGCAGCTTAGGTAGCCAGCTACAAGGGGAGCAGTTCTTC
TRBV27	TRBJ1-1	-	-	CASSLRRSAEAFF	TGTGCCAGCAGTTTAAGGCGGTCGGCTGAAGCTTTCTTT
TRBV5-1	TRBJ2-2	-	few	CASSLSHMNTGELFF	TGCGCCAGCAGCTTGTCGCACATGAACACCGGGGAGCTGTTTTTT
TRBV28	TRBJ1-6	TRBD1	-	CASSLMGQGYSPLHF	TGTGCCAGCAGTTTGATGGGACAGGGGTATTCACCCCTCCACTTT
TRBV25-1	TRBJ2-1	-	-	CASSEPSTGSEQFF	TGTGCCAGCAGCGAACCTAGCACAGGCAGCGAGCAGTTCTTC
TRBV4-1	TRBJ1-1	-	few	CASSQASGSTEAFF	TGCGCCAGCAGCCAAGCATCAGGGAGTACTGAAGCTTTCTTT
TRBV27	TRBJ2-1	-	-	CASSPRTWDEQFF	TGTGCCAGCAGTCCCCGGACTTGGGACGAGCAGTTCTTC
TRBV10-3	TRBJ1-2	-	-	CAIRDSISNYGYTF	TGTGCCATCAGGGACAGCATCAGTAACTATGGCTACACCTTC
TRBV24-1	TRBJ2-7	TRBD1	-	CATSAWTGRTYEQYF	TGTGCCACCAGTGCCTGGACAGGTCGCACCTACGAGCAGTACTTC
TRBV3-1/TRBV3-2	TRBJ1-5	-	few	CASSQDGGAGQPQHF	TGTGCCAGCAGCCAAGATGGGGGGGCTGGTCAGCCCCAGCATTTT
TRBV27	TRBJ2-3	-	-	CAVGTSQYF	TGTGCCGTCGGGACTTCGCAGTATTTT
TRBV9	TRBJ1-1	TRBD1	-	CASSLRGTGTMNTEAFF	TGTGCCAGCAGCCTTAGAGGGACAGGGACTATGAACACTGAAGCTTTCTTT
TRBV25-1	TRBJ2-7	-	-	CASSELGTGSQQYF	TGTGCCAGCAGTGAGCTTGGGACGGGAAGTCAGCAGTACTTC
TRBV6-4	TRBJ2-7	-	-	CASSDGGKQYF	TGTGCCAGCAGTGACGGGGGAAAGCAGTACTTC
TRBV30	TRBJ2-1	-	-	CAWSSIRKNEQFF	TGTGCCTGGAGTTCAATAAGGAAAAATGAGCAGTTCTTC